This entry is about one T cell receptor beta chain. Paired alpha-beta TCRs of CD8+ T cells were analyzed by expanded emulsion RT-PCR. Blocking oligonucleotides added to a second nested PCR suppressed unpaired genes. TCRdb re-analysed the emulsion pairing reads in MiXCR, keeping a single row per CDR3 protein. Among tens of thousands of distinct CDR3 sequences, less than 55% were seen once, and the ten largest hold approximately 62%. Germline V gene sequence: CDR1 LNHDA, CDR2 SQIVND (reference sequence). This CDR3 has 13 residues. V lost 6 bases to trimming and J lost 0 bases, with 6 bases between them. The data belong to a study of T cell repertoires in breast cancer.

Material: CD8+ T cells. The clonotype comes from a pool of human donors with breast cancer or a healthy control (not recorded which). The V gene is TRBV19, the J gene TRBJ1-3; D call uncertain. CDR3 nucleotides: TGTGCCAGTAGCCCGGTCTCTGGAAACACCATATATTTT. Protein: CASSPVSGNTIYF.